Each of the 25 T cell receptor beta chains below was sequenced from the same sample in a study of monozygotic twins with inflammatory bowel disease. Reprocessing the 5' RACE reads, TCRdb reports a single entry for every CDR3 protein and omits DNA. This sample's table reports 350,000 to 550,000 distinct CDR3 sequences. Sequencing input: blood. All receptors come from a human donor with ulcerative colitis or Crohn's disease, or a healthy co-twin of an affected twin (not recorded which).

V is TRBV14 and J is TRBJ2-4. Germline V gives CDR1 SGHDN, CDR2 FVKESK. This CDR3 spans 13 amino acids. The CDR3 is CASSQVSKNIQYF.

V is TRBV5-1 and J is TRBJ1-1. CDR1 is SGHRS and CDR2 is YFSETQ in the germline V gene. CDR3 length: 14 residues. CDR3 protein: CASSFGGLNTEAFF.

This chain links TRBV5-1 with TRBJ1-1. This CDR3 contains 14 residues. Germline CDR1 is SGHRS and CDR2 is YFSETQ. The CDR3 is CASSFDGVLTEAFF.

The rearrangement links TRBV7-2 to TRBJ2-7. Germline V gene lookup returns CDR1 SGHTA and CDR2 FQGNSA. The CDR3 is made up of 15 amino acids. CDR3: CASSLELLSSYEQYF.

The genes are TRBV12-3 or TRBV12-4 and TRBJ1-2. This CDR3 spans 13 amino acids. The CDR3 spells CASSVTINYGYTF.

The chain employs TRBV3-1 and TRBJ2-1; TCRdb lists TRBD2, though no DNA is available to test this call. The CDR3 length is 16 residues. Germline lookup yields CDR1 LGHDT and CDR2 YNNKEL (reference sequence). The chain's CDR3 is CASSEGHGRVYNEQFF.

The CDR3: CSAKGPWGNEQFF. This sequence joins TRBV20-1 and TRBJ2-1; the TRBD2 assignment by TCRdb is unverifiable without DNA. The CDR3 totals 13 residues. The germline V gene has CDR1 DFQATT and CDR2 SNEGSKA (reference sequence).

This sequence joins TRBV5-1 and TRBJ2-7; the D call from TCRdb, TRBD2, cannot be confirmed without DNA. The CDR3 consists of 14 residues. Germline loops: CDR1 SGHRS, CDR2 YFSETQ. The CDR3 sequence: CASSLGTERETKYF.

The V gene is TRBV7-2, the J gene TRBJ2-7; the TCRdb D gene call, TRBD2, has no DNA to confirm it. This CDR3 is 17 amino acids long. Germline V CDR1 and CDR2: SGHTA, FQGNSA. CDR3 region: CASSLLAGGSPPYEQYF.

The gene calls are TRBV7-9 and TRBJ2-1; there is no DNA to check the TCRdb D call of TRBD2. This CDR3 has 16 amino acids. Germline V gene sequence: CDR1 SEHNR, CDR2 FQNEAQ (reference sequence). CDR3 amino acids: CASSLVAGAAYNEQFF.

The chain is built from TRBV5-1 and TRBJ2-6; TCRdb gives TRBD1 as the D gene, but with no DNA this cannot be confirmed. There are 17 residues in the CDR3. In germline, CDR1 is SGHRS, CDR2 YFSETQ. CDR3 in amino acids: CASSLKDSFSGANVLTF.

The CDR3 is CASSSWGTDGYF. The V call is TRBV11-2, the J call TRBJ2-4; with no DNA, the TCRdb D assignment of TRBD1 cannot be verified. In germline, CDR1 is SGHAT, CDR2 FQNNGV. The CDR3 runs to 12 residues.

The chain couples TRBV5-1 to TRBJ2-6; the TRBD1 assignment by TCRdb is unverifiable without DNA. Germline V gene sequence: CDR1 SGHRS, CDR2 YFSETQ. The CDR3 is 19 amino acids. CDR3 sequence reads: CASSLATGPANSGANVLTF.

This chain connects TRBV2 to TRBJ2-5; TCRdb gives TRBD2 as the D gene, but with no DNA this cannot be confirmed. The CDR3 covers 17 residues. CDR1 and CDR2 (germline): SNHLY, FYNNEI. This CDR3 is CASQRLGSSGAVETQYF.

This rearrangement joins TRBV5-6 to TRBJ1-5. CDR1 and CDR2 from the germline V gene are SGHDT and YYEEEE. The CDR3 runs to 16 residues. The CDR3 reads CASSLWGRGLGQPQHF. Using reference TRBV5-6 and TRBJ1-5 for the parts outside the CDR3, the full variable domain is DAGVTQSPTHLIKTRGQQVTLRCSPKSGHDTVSWYQQALGQGPQFIFQYYEEEERQRGNFPDRFSGHQFPNYSSELNVNALLLGDSALYLCASSLWGRGLGQPQHFGDGTRLSIL.

The V and J genes are TRBV20-1 and TRBJ2-4; checking the TCRdb D call of TRBD1 is not possible without DNA. Per the germline V gene, CDR1 is DFQATT and CDR2 is SNEGSKA (reference sequence). The CDR3 totals 16 residues. The CDR3 reads CSARDRGRGAKNIQYF.

The gene calls are TRBV5-1 and TRBJ2-5; TCRdb indicates TRBD1, and absent DNA this call remains unverified. Germline-derived CDR1 and CDR2 are SGHRS and YFSETQ. There are 14 residues in the CDR3. Here the CDR3 reads CASRPQGQQETQYF.

The rearrangement links TRBV11-2 to TRBJ2-2; as DNA is missing, the TRBD1 call by TCRdb cannot be tested. Germline lookup yields CDR1 SGHAT and CDR2 FQNNGV. There are 15 residues in the CDR3. CDR3 in amino acids: CASRSGQLTPGELFF.

The chain has TRBV5-1 and TRBJ2-1; as DNA is missing, the TRBD2 call by TCRdb cannot be tested. The CDR3 spans 15 residues. Germline V lookup: CDR1 SGHRS, CDR2 YFSETQ. Here the CDR3 reads CASSYLAGGPNEQFF. Full variable domain (remainder filled in from reference TRBV5-1 and TRBJ2-1): KAGVTQTPRYLIKTRGQQVTLSCSPISGHRSVSWYQQTPGQGLQFLFEYFSETQRNKGNFPGRFSGRQFSNSRSEMNVSTLELGDSALYLCASSYLAGGPNEQFFGPGTRLTVL.

The rearrangement links TRBV6-1 to TRBJ2-2; TCRdb's D call, TRBD2, is unchecked because there is no DNA. The CDR3 is 16 residues long. Germline CDR1 MNHNS, CDR2 SASEGT. Here the CDR3 reads CASSALANRNTGELFF.

This chain uses TRBV6-2 or TRBV6-3 with TRBJ2-1; checking the TCRdb D call of TRBD2 is not possible without DNA. The CDR3 has 16 residues. CDR1 is MNHEY, CDR2 SVGEGT, per germline. This chain's CDR3 is CASSQPGLGFYNEQFF.

This rearrangement joins TRBV14 to TRBJ2-5; the D gene TCRdb calls, TRBD2, cannot be checked with no DNA. This CDR3 spans 15 amino acids. Germline CDR1 and CDR2: SGHDN and FVKESK. This chain's CDR3 is CASSQDFPPGETQYF.

J is TRBJ1-2 and V is TRBV20-1. Per germline, CDR1 DFQATT and CDR2 SNEGSKA (reference sequence). This CDR3 has 12 amino acids. CDR3 sequence: CSASREDYGYTF.

The gene calls are TRBV14 and TRBJ1-2; TCRdb gives TRBD1 as the D gene, but with no DNA this cannot be confirmed. Germline V gene sequence: CDR1 SGHDN, CDR2 FVKESK. The CDR3 is 15 residues long. The CDR3 sequence: CASSQDRGLLDGYTF.

V usage is TRBV11-2 and J usage is TRBJ1-2; TCRdb's D gene call, TRBD1, goes unchecked for lack of DNA. Germline V gene lookup returns CDR1 SGHAT and CDR2 FQNNGV. This CDR3 comprises 15 residues. CDR3 protein: CASSLEYRGNYGYTF.